A selection of T cell receptor beta chains follows, all from one sample in a study of blood T cells in healthy people across ages. TCRdb analysed the 5' RACE reads with MiXCR anew, one entry per CDR3 protein. The sample lists about 940,000 distinct CDR3 sequences, around 48% occurring once. Sequenced: blood. These receptors were taken from a man under 40 in good health. Both conserved end residues are part of each CDR3. The order of the fields is clone size, V gene, J gene, D gene, CDR3 DNA, CDR3 protein. A D gene is named only where the DNA matches it firmly. Rows give clone size only sometimes, using once, few, many, or a class for an expanded clone.

>NA|TRBV6-5|TRBJ2-7|TRBD1
TGTGCCAGCAGTTCACCAGGGGGTATGGGATACGAGCAGTACTTC
CASSSPGGMGYEQYF
>few|TRBV12-3/TRBV12-4|TRBJ2-1|TRBD2
TGTGCCAGCAGTTTAACGAGCGGGGGGGCCTTATTCTACAATGAGCAGTTCTTC
CASSLTSGGALFYNEQFF
>NA|TRBV28|TRBJ2-2|NA
TGTGCCAGCAGTTTTCGTTGGGACACCGGGGAGCTGTTTTTT
CASSFRWDTGELFF
>few|TRBV20-1|TRBJ2-1|NA
TGCAGCGCCCCGTCAACCTACAATGAGCAGTTCTTC
CSAPSTYNEQFF
>few|TRBV20-1|TRBJ1-1|TRBD1
TGCAGTGCTAGAGCGGGGACAGGATTGAACACTGAAGCTTTCTTT
CSARAGTGLNTEAFF
>few|TRBV20-1|TRBJ2-7|TRBD1
TGCAGTGCTAGCTACGACAGGGGGCCCGAGCAGTACTTC
CSASYDRGPEQYF
>NA|TRBV5-1|TRBJ2-5|TRBD1
TGCGCCAGCAGCTTACCCCGGGACAGGGACCAAGAGACCCAGTACTTC
CASSLPRDRDQETQYF
>NA|TRBV4-2|TRBJ2-7|NA
TGTGCCAGCAGCCAAGGGCTCTCCTACAATGAGCAGTACTTC
CASSQGLSYNEQYF
>many|TRBV27|TRBJ2-4|NA
TGTGCCAGCAGCCGTAGGACGGGGGAAAAAAACATTCAGTACTTC
CASSRRTGEKNIQYF
>NA|TRBV7-2|TRBJ2-2|NA
TGTGCCAGCAGCTTACGGCGAACGGAGACCGGGGAGCTGTTTTTT
CASSLRRTETGELFF
>NA|TRBV24-1|TRBJ2-2|TRBD1
TGTGCCACCAGTGATTATCCCCCCGCACAGGGGAGAACGAACACCGGGGAGCTGTTTTTT
CATSDYPPAQGRTNTGELFF
>NA|TRBV4-3|TRBJ2-7|TRBD2
TGCGCCAGCAGCCAACTAGCGGGGGGGCAAGACGAGCAGTACTTC
CASSQLAGGQDEQYF
>NA|TRBV9|TRBJ2-7|TRBD1
TGTGCCAGCAGCCCTGGACAGGAGATCGCCTACGAGCAGTACTTC
CASSPGQEIAYEQYF
>NA|TRBV7-9|TRBJ2-5|TRBD2
TGTGCCAGCTTGAGCGGGGGAGGAGAGACCCAGTACTTC
CASLSGGGETQYF
>NA|TRBV20-1|TRBJ1-2|NA
TGCAGTGCTAGAGATATAATAGGCTATGGCTACACCTTC
CSARDIIGYGYTF
>once|TRBV11-3|TRBJ2-1|TRBD1
TGTGCCAGCAGCCCGAGGGACAGCCCTTCATACAATGAGCAGTTCTTC
CASSPRDSPSYNEQFF
>many|TRBV7-6|TRBJ2-4|NA
TGTGCCAGCAGCTTAGGAGGGGGAGGAAACATTCAGTACTTC
CASSLGGGGNIQYF
>NA|TRBV2|TRBJ1-5|NA
TGTGCCAGCAGACCGACTAATACAGGGCGGGGCAATCAGCCCCAGCATTTT
CASRPTNTGRGNQPQHF
>NA|TRBV5-1|TRBJ2-5|TRBD2
TGCGCCAGCAGCTCGGAGGGACTAGCAATAGGGACCCAGTACTTC
CASSSEGLAIGTQYF
>NA|TRBV3-1|TRBJ1-3|NA
TGTGCCAGCAGCCAAGCGACGGGGGGAAACACCATATATTTT
CASSQATGGNTIYF
>few|TRBV12-3/TRBV12-4|TRBJ2-3|TRBD1
TGTGCCAGCAGTTTAGGGAACAGGGGGCTCGGCACAGATACGCAGTATTTT
CASSLGNRGLGTDTQYF